The entry below describes one TCR beta chain. Its antigen remains unknown. Germline V CDR1 and CDR2: SGHDT, YYEEEE. The CDR3 contains 15 residues. V shed 5 bases, J shed 6 bases, and the junction held 8 bases outside the gene matches. These data come from a study of OX40 agonist ivuxolimab in advanced cancers. Study as a whole: Three patients responded partially, comprising one with hepatocellular carcinoma and two with cutaneous melanoma.

Study conclusions and caveats: In a subset of nonresponders, normalized T-cell clonal expansion was also low. CD8+ T cells averaged more expanded clones than CD4+.

TCRdb keeps only in-frame clones here, not all; method: immunoSEQ multiplex PCR. The data hold about 83,000 clones, with about 90% observed a single time. The chain links TRBV5-6 to TRBJ1-5; the match to TRBD1 covers 10 bases. This TCR was recovered from an adult with an advanced solid tumor such as melanoma, head and neck, liver or kidney cancer. The material sequenced was CD4+ or CD8+ T cells sorted from blood, taken in a trial of the OX40 agonist ivuxolimab. This chain's CDR3 is CASSYGTGAGQPQHF. The CDR3 coding sequence is TGTGCCAGCAGTTATGGGACAGGGGCCGGTCAGCCCCAGCATTTT. Complete variable domain (other parts from reference TRBV5-6 and TRBJ1-5): DAGVTQSPTHLIKTRGQQVTLRCSPKSGHDTVSWYQQALGQGPQFIFQYYEEEERQRGNFPDRFSGHQFPNYSSELNVNALLLGDSALYLCASSYGTGAGQPQHFGDGTRLSIL.